This T cell receptor beta chain was captured by sequencing in a study of blood T cells in healthy people across ages. Germline CDR1 reads PRHDT; CDR2 reads FYEKMQ (reference sequence). With 2 bases removed from V and 11 bases from J, the gap between germline ends came to 13 bases. The CDR3 totals 13 residues. Through a sample-barcoded 5' primer and a J-beta primer mix, a second PCR was run for roughly 7 to 12 cycles. In TCRdb, the 5' RACE reads were re-called with MiXCR into one record per CDR3 protein. Here the sample spans hundreds of thousands of distinct CDR3 sequences, more than 40% being singletons. The table lists this clonotype with many counts.

The receptor was isolated from a man aged 55-75 years in good health. Sequenced: blood. The rearrangement links TRBV13 to TRBJ2-4; D is tentatively TRBD1 or TRBD2 (5 bases each). The CDR3 DNA sequence: TGTGCCAGCAGCTTACTCCCGGGGCAACTTCAGTACTTC. It codes for CASSLLPGQLQYF. The variable domain in full, with the rest retrieved from reference TRBV13 and TRBJ2-4, is AAGVIQSPRHLIKEKRETATLKCYPIPRHDTVYWYQQGPGQDPQFLISFYEKMQSDKGSIPDRFSAQQFSDYHSELNMSSLELGDSALYFCASSLLPGQLQYFGAGTRLSVL.